This T cell receptor (beta chain) came from a study of T-cell memory formation after mild COVID-19. The study's findings and limits: Some responding clones appeared in pre-infection memory, suggesting cross-reactive memory joined. Contracting CD4+ clones were located mainly in CM and EM, and CD8+ clones in EMRA.

Deletions cut 7 bases from V and 7 bases from J, with 7 bases between. This CDR3 contains 10 residues. Germline V gene sequence: CDR1 LNHDA, CDR2 SQIVND (reference sequence). TCRalpha and TCRbeta libraries used 5'RACE with constant-segment primers and UMIs. From the 5' RACE reads, TCRdb called clonotypes with MiXCR, one entry per CDR3 protein. This sample has fewer than 15,000 distinct CDR3 sequences, with around 15% found just once. This clonotype was observed at least ten times. Its antigen is undetermined. The sequenced material came from PBMCs or a T cell subset sorted from them (not recorded which). The clonotype was recovered from a man aged 18 to 35 who had mild COVID-19 (a few samples of this study predate the infection). Cell type and time point are not known. J is TRBJ1-2 and V is TRBV19, with D uncertain. Here the CDR3 reads CASKGGGYTF. CDR3 nucleotides: TGTGCCAGTAAGGGAGGTGGCTACACCTTC. The full variable domain, in which reference TRBV19 and TRBJ1-2 provide the parts outside the CDR3, is DGGITQSPKYLFRKEGQNVTLSCEQNLNHDAMYWYRQDPGQGLRLIYYSQIVNDFQKGDIAEGYSVSREKKESFPLTVTSAQKNPTAFYLCASKGGGYTFGSGTRLTVV.